This T cell receptor beta chain was sequenced for a study of Graves' ophthalmopathy and Graves' hyperthyroidism. The authors amplified TCR beta CDR3 regions, and they did so from RNA transcripts for repertoire sequencing. First-round RT-PCR with HTBI primers preceded a second-round multiplex PCR. TCRdb re-called the multiplex PCR reads with MiXCR, one entry per CDR3 protein. Altogether hundreds of thousands of distinct CDR3 sequences are present, about 20% being singletons, with the ten largest covering about 6.6%. CDR1 and CDR2 (germline): DFQATT, SNEGSKA (reference sequence). This CDR3 contains 14 residues. With 7 bases clipped from V and 4 bases from J, the junction kept 11 bases outside the gene matches. Among the exclusions were patients with other autoimmune diseases, uncontrolled infections, pregnancy or lactation. Fresh peripheral blood, over 9.5 ml, was the PBMC source. This clonotype showed up many times. As yet, its antigen is unknown.

Study-wide results and limits: With roughly 88% sensitivity and less than 83% specificity, a 13-signature model separated ophthalmopathy from stable hyperthyroidism. The model's prediction of ophthalmopathy progression had approximately 71% sensitivity and roughly 72% specificity.

This receptor was obtained from a woman under 30 with stable Graves' hyperthyroidism. Some clones in this sample may be carry-over from other donors' samples. The chain has TRBV20-1 and TRBJ1-2; 8 bases line up with TRBD1. The sample comprised peripheral blood. The CDR3 sequence is CSVLMTGEGYGYTF. Written as DNA, the CDR3 is TGCAGTGTCCTAATGACAGGGGAGGGCTATGGCTACACCTTC.